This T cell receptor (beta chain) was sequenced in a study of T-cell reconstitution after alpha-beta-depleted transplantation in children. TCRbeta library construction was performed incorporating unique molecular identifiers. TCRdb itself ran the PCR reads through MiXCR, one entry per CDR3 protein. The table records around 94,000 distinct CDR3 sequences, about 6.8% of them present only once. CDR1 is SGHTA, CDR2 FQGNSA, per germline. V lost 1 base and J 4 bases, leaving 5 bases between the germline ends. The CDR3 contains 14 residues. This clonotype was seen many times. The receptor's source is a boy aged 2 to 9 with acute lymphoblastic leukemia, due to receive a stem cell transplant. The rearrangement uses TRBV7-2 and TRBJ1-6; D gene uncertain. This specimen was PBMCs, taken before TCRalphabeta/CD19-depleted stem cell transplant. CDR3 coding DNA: TGTGCCAGCAGCTTAGGAATGTATAATTCACCCCTCCACTTT. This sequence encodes CASSLGMYNSPLHF.